This T cell receptor beta chain was identified in a study of vaccination and CD4 T cells after COVID-19. This CDR3 is built from 14 residues. Trimming shortened V by 4 bases and J by 1 base, and 11 bases separated the two germline ends. CDR1 is SGHRS and CDR2 is YFSETQ in the germline V gene. The Oncomine TCR Beta short-read assay generated sequence data from the DNA of cultured CD4+ T cells. CD4+ T cells were cultured, and genomic DNA was extracted from them. Using its own MiXCR run on the PCR reads, TCRdb lists one record per CDR3 protein. Of almost 20,000 distinct CDR3 sequences in the sample, around 53% were seen once. This sample's treatment: approximately 9-day PBMC culture with coronavirus spike peptide pools or control peptides (ViraFEST assay). Details on this clonotype: Its antigen is currently unknown.

This TCR came from a human donor who had recovered from COVID-19. Sequencing input: CD4+ T cells from blood, cultured in vitro. The chain carries TRBV5-1 and TRBJ2-5, with D uncertain. For the CDR3, the DNA is TGCGCCAGCAGCCCGGGCAGCACCCAAGAGACCCAGTACTTC. This sequence encodes CASSPGSTQETQYF.